Detailed here is one T cell receptor beta chain. Antigen unknown. This entry belongs to a study of T cell repertoires in cytomegalovirus infection. Study-level information: Recently identified HLA-C-restricted CMV epitopes were among the peptides used. Public TCR beta signatures were indicative of both CMV infection and a matching HLA type. General observations from the study: Cumulated frequencies of public TCR beta families served to identify carriers of CMV plus the relevant HLA. HLA-C-restricted CMV clonotypes gave the most frequent clonotype in two of eight donors.

Germline V gives CDR1 MNHNS, CDR2 SASEGT. Trimming shortened V by 0 bases and J by 5 bases, and 16 bases separated the two germline ends. The CDR3 contains 17 residues. TCRdb processed the reads anew with MiXCR; each CDR3 protein has one entry. Of approximately 1,000,000 distinct CDR3 sequences listed, around 32% are singletons. This TCR was sampled from a human donor in good health (CMV status not recorded). Some clones in this sample may be carry-over from other donors' samples. The rearrangement uses TRBV6-1 and TRBJ1-4, with D possibly TRBD1 on 6 matching bases. The sequencing used cultured CD8+ T cells from PBMCs, collected from culture after CMV antigen stimulation. CDR3 DNA sequence: TGTGCCAGCAGTGAAGCGCTTCTAGGACAGAGAAATGAAAAACTGTTTTTT. It encodes CASSEALLGQRNEKLFF.